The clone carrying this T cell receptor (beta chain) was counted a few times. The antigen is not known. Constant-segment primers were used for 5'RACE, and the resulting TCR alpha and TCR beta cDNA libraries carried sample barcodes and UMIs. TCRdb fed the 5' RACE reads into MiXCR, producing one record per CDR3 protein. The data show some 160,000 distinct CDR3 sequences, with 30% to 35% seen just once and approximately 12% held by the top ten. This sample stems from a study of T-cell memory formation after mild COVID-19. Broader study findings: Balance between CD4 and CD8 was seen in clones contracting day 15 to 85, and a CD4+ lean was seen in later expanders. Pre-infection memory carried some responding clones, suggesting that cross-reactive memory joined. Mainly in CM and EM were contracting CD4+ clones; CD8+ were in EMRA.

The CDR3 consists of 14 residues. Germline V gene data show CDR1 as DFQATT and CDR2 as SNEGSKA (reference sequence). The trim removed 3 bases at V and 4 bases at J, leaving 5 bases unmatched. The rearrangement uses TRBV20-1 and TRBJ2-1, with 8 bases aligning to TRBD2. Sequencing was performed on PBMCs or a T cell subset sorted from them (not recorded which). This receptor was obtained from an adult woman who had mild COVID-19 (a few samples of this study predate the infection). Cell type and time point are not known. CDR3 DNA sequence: TGCAGTGCTAGTCGGGGGACTAGATACAATGAGCAGTTCTTC. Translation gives CSASRGTRYNEQFF.